The present entry profiles one T cell receptor (beta chain) with its context. Germline CDR1 and CDR2: SGHRS and YFSETQ. V shed 0 bases and J 6 bases; nucleotides not matched to a gene: 10. The CDR3 is 17 amino acids. PCR employed 60 Vbeta and 13 Jbeta primers. Repertoires were generated with immunoSEQ multiplex PCR, while TCRdb's copy carries only in-frame clones and drops some. The table shows around 150,000 clones, with around 79% occurring only once. This entry belongs to a study of cytomegalovirus exposure and HLA in healthy donors. Looking at the study overall: When roughly 420 donors were genotyped, approximately 80% of them were found to fall in the Caucasian-associated ancestry cluster.

This chain joins TRBV5-1 and TRBJ2-7, with TRBD2 matching over 12 bases. Sequencing was done on a sample of PBMCs. The receptor's source is a middle-aged man in good health and CMV-seropositive. In DNA form, the CDR3 reads TGCGCCAGCAGCTTGGCCCTAGCGGGAGGGCCCGAGACCGAGCAGTACTTC. Protein: CASSLALAGGPETEQYF.